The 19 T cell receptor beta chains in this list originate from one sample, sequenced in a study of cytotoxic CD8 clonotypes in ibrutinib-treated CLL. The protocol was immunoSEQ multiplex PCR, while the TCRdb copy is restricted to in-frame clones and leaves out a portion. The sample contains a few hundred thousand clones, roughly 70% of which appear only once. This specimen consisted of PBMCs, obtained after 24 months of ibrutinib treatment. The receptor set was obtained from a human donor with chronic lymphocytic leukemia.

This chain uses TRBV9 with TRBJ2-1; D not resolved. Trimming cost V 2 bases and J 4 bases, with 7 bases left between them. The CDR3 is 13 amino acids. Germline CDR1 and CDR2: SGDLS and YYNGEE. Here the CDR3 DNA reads TGTGCCAGCAGCGTGACGGTTTACAATGAGCAGTTCTTC. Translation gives CASSVTVYNEQFF.

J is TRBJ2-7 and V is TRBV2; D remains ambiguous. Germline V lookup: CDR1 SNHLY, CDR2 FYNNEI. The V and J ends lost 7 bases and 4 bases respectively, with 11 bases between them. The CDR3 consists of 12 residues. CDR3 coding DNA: TGTGCCAGCATTGACAAACCTTACGAGCAGTACTTC. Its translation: CASIDKPYEQYF.

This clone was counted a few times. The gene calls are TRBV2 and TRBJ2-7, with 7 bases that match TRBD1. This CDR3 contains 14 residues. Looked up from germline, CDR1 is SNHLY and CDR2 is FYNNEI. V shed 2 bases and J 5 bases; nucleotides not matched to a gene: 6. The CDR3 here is CASSERQGGDEQYF. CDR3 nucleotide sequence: TGTGCCAGCAGTGAACGACAGGGTGGTGACGAGCAGTACTTC. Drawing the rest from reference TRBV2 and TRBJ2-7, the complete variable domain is EPEVTQTPSHQVTQMGQEVILRCVPISNHLYFYWYRQILGQKVEFLVSFYNNEISEKSEIFDDQFSVERPDGSNFTLKIRSTKLEDSAMYFCASSERQGGDEQYFGPGTRLTVT.

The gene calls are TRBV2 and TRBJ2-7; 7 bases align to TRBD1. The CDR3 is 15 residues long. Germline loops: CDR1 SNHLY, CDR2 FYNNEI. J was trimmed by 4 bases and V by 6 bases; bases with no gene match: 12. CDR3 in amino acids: CASSPARDSFYEQYF. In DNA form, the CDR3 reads TGTGCCAGCAGCCCAGCCAGGGACAGTTTTTACGAGCAGTACTTC.

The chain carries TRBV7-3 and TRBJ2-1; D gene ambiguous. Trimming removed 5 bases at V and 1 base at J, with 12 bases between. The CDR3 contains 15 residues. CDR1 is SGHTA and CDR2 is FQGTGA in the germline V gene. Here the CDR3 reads CASSPGGTSYNEQFF. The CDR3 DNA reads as TGTGCCAGCAGCCCGGGCGGTACTTCCTACAATGAGCAGTTCTTC.

This chain's CDR3 is CASSSGHSLSTDTQYF. For the CDR3, the DNA is TGTGCCAGCAGTTCTGGACATTCACTGAGCACAGATACGCAGTATTTT. This chain uses TRBV6-6 with TRBJ2-3; the D gene is possibly TRBD1 (5 bases). The CDR3 length is 16 residues. V gave up 4 bases and J gave up 0 bases, with 14 bases separating them. The V gene's germline CDR1 is MNHNY and CDR2 SVGAGI (reference sequence).

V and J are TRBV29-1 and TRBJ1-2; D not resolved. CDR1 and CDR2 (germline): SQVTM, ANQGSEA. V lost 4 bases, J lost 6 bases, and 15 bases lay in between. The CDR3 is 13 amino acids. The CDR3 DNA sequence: TGCAGCGTTGGACGGCAGCCGATGAATGGCTACACCTTC. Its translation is CSVGRQPMNGYTF.

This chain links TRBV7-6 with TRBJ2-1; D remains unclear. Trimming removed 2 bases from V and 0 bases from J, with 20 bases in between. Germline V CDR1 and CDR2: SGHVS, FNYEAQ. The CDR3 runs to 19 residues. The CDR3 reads CASSLWVQGSQSSYNEQFF. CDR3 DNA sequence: TGTGCCAGCAGCTTATGGGTACAAGGGTCCCAGAGCTCCTACAATGAGCAGTTCTTC. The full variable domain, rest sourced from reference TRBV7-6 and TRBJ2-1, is GAGVSQSPRYKVTKRGQDVALRCDPISGHVSLYWYRQALGQGPEFLTYFNYEAQQDKSGLPNDRFSAERPEGSISTLTIQRTEQRDSAMYRCASSLWVQGSQSSYNEQFFGPGTRLTVL.

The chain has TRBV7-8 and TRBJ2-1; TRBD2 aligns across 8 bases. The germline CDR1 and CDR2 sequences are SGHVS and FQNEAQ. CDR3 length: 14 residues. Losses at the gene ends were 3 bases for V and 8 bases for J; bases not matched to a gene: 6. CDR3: CASSFPGLEDEQFF. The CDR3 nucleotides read TGTGCCAGCAGCTTCCCGGGACTAGAAGATGAGCAGTTCTTC.

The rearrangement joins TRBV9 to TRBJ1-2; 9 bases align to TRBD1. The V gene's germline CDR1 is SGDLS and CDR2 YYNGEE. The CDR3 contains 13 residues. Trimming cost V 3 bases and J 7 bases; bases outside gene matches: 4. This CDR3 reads CASSEKDRGGYTF. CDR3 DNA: TGTGCCAGCAGCGAGAAGGACAGGGGTGGCTACACCTTC.

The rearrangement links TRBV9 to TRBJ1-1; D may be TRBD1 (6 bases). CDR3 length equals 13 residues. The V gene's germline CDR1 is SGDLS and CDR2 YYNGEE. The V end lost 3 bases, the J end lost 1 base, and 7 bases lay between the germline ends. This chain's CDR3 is CASSAGANTEAFF. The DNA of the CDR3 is TGTGCCAGCAGCGCGGGGGCGAACACTGAAGCTTTCTTT.

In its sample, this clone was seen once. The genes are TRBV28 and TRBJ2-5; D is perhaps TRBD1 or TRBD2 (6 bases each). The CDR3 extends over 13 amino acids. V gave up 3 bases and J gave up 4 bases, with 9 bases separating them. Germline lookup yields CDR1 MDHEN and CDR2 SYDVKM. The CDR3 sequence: CASSFGGGETQYF. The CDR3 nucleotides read TGTGCCAGCAGTTTCGGAGGGGGAGAGACCCAGTACTTC.

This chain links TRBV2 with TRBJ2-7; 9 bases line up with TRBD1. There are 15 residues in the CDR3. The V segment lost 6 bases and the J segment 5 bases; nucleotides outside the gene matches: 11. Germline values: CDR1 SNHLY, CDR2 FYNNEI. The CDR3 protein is CASSEGQGRNHEQYF. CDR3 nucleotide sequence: TGTGCCAGCAGCGAGGGACAGGGAAGAAACCACGAGCAGTACTTC.

The DNA of the CDR3 is TGTGCCAGCAGTCTGGGACAGAATTCACCCCTCCACTTT. Translating it yields CASSLGQNSPLHF. The chain employs TRBV27 and TRBJ1-6; the match to TRBD1 covers 7 bases. The J segment lost 7 bases and the V segment lost 5 bases, leaving 2 bases of the junction unmatched. Germline V gene lookup returns CDR1 MNHEY and CDR2 SMNVEV (reference sequence). The CDR3 runs 13 residues.

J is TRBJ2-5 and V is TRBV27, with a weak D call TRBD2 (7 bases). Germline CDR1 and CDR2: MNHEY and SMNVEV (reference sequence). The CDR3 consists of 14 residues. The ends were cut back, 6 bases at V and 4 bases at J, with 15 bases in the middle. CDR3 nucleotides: TGTGCCAGCAGCCCCTCGGGGGGCCCAGAGACCCAGTACTTC. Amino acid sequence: CASSPSGGPETQYF.

In nucleotides, the CDR3 is TGTGCCAGCGCTAGAAGGGGACAGGGGGTGGAAATGAACACTGAAGCTTTCTTT. This translates into CASARRGQGVEMNTEAFF. This chain joins TRBV2 and TRBJ1-1; 11 bases are a match to TRBD1. The CDR3 has 18 amino acids. Germline V gene data show CDR1 as SNHLY and CDR2 as FYNNEI. The V segment lost 8 bases and the J segment 0 bases; nucleotides outside the gene matches: 14.

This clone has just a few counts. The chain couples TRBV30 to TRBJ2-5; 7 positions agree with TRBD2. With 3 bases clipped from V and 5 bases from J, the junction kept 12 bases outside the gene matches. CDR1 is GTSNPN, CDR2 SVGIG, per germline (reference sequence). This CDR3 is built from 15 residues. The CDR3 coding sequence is TGTGCCTGGAGGTCCCGGGAGGAGAGGAGGGAGACCCAGTACTTC. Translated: CAWRSREERRETQYF.

CDR3 bases: TGTGCCAGCATTTCCAGGAACACTGAAGCTTTCTTT. This sequence encodes CASISRNTEAFF. The gene calls are TRBV6-5 and TRBJ1-1; D unresolved. Trimming pared 7 bases from V and 1 base from J, leaving 7 bases between. The CDR3 spans 12 residues. Per germline, CDR1 MNHEY and CDR2 SVGAGI.

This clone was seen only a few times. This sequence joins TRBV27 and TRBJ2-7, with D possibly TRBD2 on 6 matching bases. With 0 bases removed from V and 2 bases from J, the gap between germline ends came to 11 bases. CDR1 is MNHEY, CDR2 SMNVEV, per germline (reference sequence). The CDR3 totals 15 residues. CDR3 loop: CASSLSFGGTYEQYF. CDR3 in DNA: TGTGCCAGCAGTTTATCGTTTGGGGGGACCTACGAGCAGTACTTC.